Listed below are T cell receptor beta chains from one sample, sequenced in a study of cytomegalovirus exposure and HLA in healthy donors. Here immunoSEQ multiplex PCR was the method, and the copy in TCRdb shows in-frame clones only, minus some. In the table there are fewer than 150,000 clones, about 73% of which are singletons. Source material: PBMCs. These receptors all come from a woman in her thirties or forties in good health and CMV-seropositive. CDR3s include the opening cysteine and the closing phenylalanine or tryptophan. Fields, in order: V gene, J gene, CDR3 protein.

TRBV4-1	TRBJ2-7	CASSQMGGGGGLDEQYF
TRBV29-1	TRBJ1-2	CSASPPSRGYTF
TRBV18	TRBJ1-1	CASSPVRVRLNTEAFF
TRBV7-9	TRBJ1-4	CASSETGSHEKLFF
TRBV9	TRBJ1-1	CASSLQGSNTEAFF
TRBV7-6	TRBJ2-7	CASSLSGQGAGYEQYF
TRBV5-6	TRBJ1-2	CASRRAGTVYGYTF
TRBV7-8	TRBJ2-7	CASSRTLRSYEQYF
TRBV4-1	TRBJ1-5	CASSQGLIGTGHQPQHF
TRBV7-2	TRBJ1-5	CASSDQQDNQPQHF
TRBV7-2	TRBJ1-5	CASSSTGWEQPQHF
TRBV4-1	TRBJ2-2	CASSHMTSGGLNTGELFF
TRBV29-1	TRBJ2-7	CSARDRYSYEQYF
TRBV7-2	TRBJ2-1	CASSLTGTYNEQFF
TRBV18	TRBJ1-1	CASSPAQAVEAFF
TRBV25-1	TRBJ1-2	CASSDLAPGSYGYTF
TRBV9	TRBJ2-3	CASSVGLADSTDTQYF
TRBV10-3	TRBJ1-1	CAISGQGVDEAFF
TRBV7-6	TRBJ1-6	CASSLEPPGQHNSPLHF
TRBV19	TRBJ1-6	CASTQPTGINSPLHF
TRBV7-9	TRBJ1-1	CSSSHTGREVEAFF
TRBV6-1	TRBJ2-7	CASNHKRQGIEQYF
TRBV19	TRBJ1-1	CASSIHRGNTEAFF
TRBV2	TRBJ1-1	CASSRGRENTEAFF
TRBV4-1	TRBJ1-2	CASTTPGGFWGYTF
TRBV5-4	TRBJ2-7	CATRQGVSYEQYF
TRBV6-1	TRBJ2-5	CASSEYSLASTQYF
TRBV9	TRBJ2-7	CASSVDVGGYEQYF
TRBV21-1	TRBJ1-5	CASSKALGTGNQPQHF
TRBV30	TRBJ2-3	CAWSLRTSGGGTQYF
TRBV6-5	TRBJ1-6	CASTRLEHNSPLHF
TRBV9	TRBJ1-1	CASSVEGSMNTEAFF